The rows below give T cell receptor beta chains drawn from one sample of a study of blood T cell repertoires in COVID-19. Only in-frame clones appear in the TCRdb table, and some are missing; sequencing was by immunoSEQ multiplex PCR. The sample includes over 200,000 clones, roughly 86% seen only once; the top ten take roughly 2.5%. Sequencing was done on a sample of peripheral blood. All receptors derive from a woman between 55 and 75 years old with acute or convalescent COVID-19. CDR3s include the opening cysteine and the closing phenylalanine or tryptophan. D genes are given only for firm matches. Only some rows state a clone size, as once, few, many or a class for expanded clones.

V gene	D gene	J gene	clone size	CDR3 protein	CDR3 DNA
TRBV29-1	TRBD2	TRBJ2-2	.	CSAKTSGNTGELFF	TGCAGCGCGAAGACTAGCGGTAACACCGGGGAGCTGTTTTTT
TRBV9	.	TRBJ2-7	.	CASGEDEQYF	TGTGCCTCGGGGGAGGACGAGCAGTACTTC
TRBV9	TRBD1	TRBJ1-4	.	CASSATGGSNEKLFF	TGTGCCAGCAGCGCTACAGGGGGGTCTAATGAAAAACTGTTTTTT
TRBV11-2	TRBD1	TRBJ2-7	.	CASSSYVQGASYEQYF	TGTGCCAGCAGCTCTTACGTACAGGGGGCGTCCTACGAGCAGTACTTC
TRBV5-1	.	TRBJ2-7	.	CASSSTVNSYEQYF	TGCGCCAGCAGCTCGACAGTGAACTCCTACGAGCAGTACTTC
TRBV28	TRBD1	TRBJ1-2	.	CASGEGTGVHYGYTF	TGTGCCAGCGGGGAGGGGACAGGGGTACATTATGGCTACACCTTC
TRBV6-5	.	TRBJ1-1	.	CASSYSRGRTEAFF	TGTGCCAGCAGTTACTCAAGAGGGAGGACTGAAGCTTTCTTT
TRBV30	TRBD1	TRBJ1-2	.	CACTGQGPRGYTF	TGTGCCTGCACGGGACAGGGCCCCAGGGGCTACACCTTC
TRBV7-2	TRBD1	TRBJ1-3	.	CASSIDRGIGNTIYF	TGTGCCAGCAGCATCGACAGGGGTATTGGAAACACCATATATTTT
TRBV30	TRBD1	TRBJ1-1	.	CAWGTGPTEAFF	TGTGCCTGGGGGACAGGGCCCACTGAAGCTTTCTTT
TRBV15	TRBD2	TRBJ2-1	.	CATSRGSGRESSYNEQFF	TGTGCCACCAGCAGGGGTAGCGGGAGGGAGAGCTCCTACAATGAGCAGTTCTTC
TRBV27	TRBD2	TRBJ2-3	.	CASSYGTSGTDTQYF	TGTGCCAGCAGTTATGGGACTAGCGGCACAGATACGCAGTATTTT
TRBV6-5	.	TRBJ1-3	.	CASSTVGGSGNTIYF	TGTGCCAGCAGCACTGTGGGAGGGTCTGGAAACACCATATATTTT
TRBV9	TRBD1	TRBJ2-1	.	CASSPRQGAYNEQFF	TGTGCCAGCAGCCCTCGACAGGGGGCATACAATGAGCAGTTCTTC
TRBV19	.	TRBJ1-5	.	CASSPPGQPYRYSNQPQHF	TGTGCCAGTAGCCCACCCGGACAGCCATACCGCTATAGCAATCAGCCCCAGCATTTT
TRBV7-3	TRBD1	TRBJ1-1	.	CASSSEDRVGRRTEAFF	TGTGCCAGCAGCTCAGAGGACAGGGTGGGGCGAAGGACTGAAGCTTTCTTT
TRBV7-9	.	TRBJ1-1	once	CASSFGTNTEAFF	TGTGCCAGCAGCTTTGGCACGAACACTGAAGCTTTCTTT
TRBV6-2/TRBV6-3	.	TRBJ1-5	.	CASSYPRGNQPQHF	TGTGCCAGCAGTTACCCCAGGGGCAATCAGCCCCAGCATTTT
TRBV28	.	TRBJ1-2	.	CASSFFNNRRDGYTF	TGTGCCAGCAGTTTTTTCAACAACCGCCGGGATGGCTACACCTTC
TRBV21-1	.	TRBJ1-5	.	CASRQPGQGDNQPQHF	TGTGCCAGCAGGCAACCTGGACAGGGTGACAATCAGCCCCAGCATTTT
TRBV15	.	TRBJ2-7	.	CATSRVADSYEQYF	TGTGCCACCAGCAGAGTTGCAGACTCCTACGAGCAGTACTTC
TRBV2	TRBD1	TRBJ1-1	.	CASSEPRTGSTEAFF	TGTGCCAGCAGTGAACCCCGGACAGGTAGCACTGAAGCTTTCTTT
TRBV28	.	TRBJ2-3	.	CASSITGGTDTQYF	TGTGCCAGCAGTATCACGGGTGGCACAGATACGCAGTATTTT
TRBV20-1	.	TRBJ2-5	.	CSASRDIKETQYF	TGCAGTGCTAGTAGGGACATAAAAGAGACCCAGTACTTC
TRBV19	TRBD1	TRBJ1-1	.	CASRDRAKNTEAFF	TGTGCCAGTAGGGACAGGGCGAAGAACACTGAAGCTTTCTTT
TRBV18	.	TRBJ1-5	.	CASSPLPGDSNQPQHF	TGTGCCAGCTCACCACTCCCCGGAGACTCCAATCAGCCCCAGCATTTT
TRBV5-6	.	TRBJ1-6	few	CASSSYGAGPGGSPLHF	TGTGCCAGCAGCTCATACGGCGCGGGCCCCGGGGGTTCACCCCTCCACTTT
TRBV5-1	.	TRBJ1-1	.	CASSPGHPTNTEAFF	TGCGCCAGCAGCCCGGGACACCCCACGAACACTGAAGCTTTCTTT
TRBV7-9	.	TRBJ2-7	.	CASSLTLGVSYEQYF	TGTGCCAGCAGCTTGACATTAGGCGTCTCCTACGAGCAGTACTTC
TRBV6-6	.	TRBJ1-5	.	CASSYTGGDQPQHF	TGTGCCAGCAGTTACACGGGGGGTGATCAGCCCCAGCATTTT
TRBV19	TRBD1	TRBJ2-2	.	CASMHDRGNTGELFF	TGTGCCAGTATGCATGACAGGGGTAACACCGGGGAGCTGTTTTTT